This TCR beta chain was identified in a study of blood T cell repertoires in COVID-19. Generated by immunoSEQ multiplex PCR, the TCRdb table keeps only in-frame clones and is missing some. The sample has approximately 50,000 clones; 70% to 85% are singletons. Sequencing was carried out using peripheral blood. This clonotype originated in a man aged 65-85 years with active COVID-19.

CDR3 amino acids: CASSPGPRVTNYGYTF. CDR3 DNA sequence: TGTGCCAGCAGCCCGGGCCCCAGGGTTACTAACTATGGCTACACCTTC. The chain carries TRBV5-6 and TRBJ1-2; tentatively, D is TRBD1 (5 bases). Germline values: CDR1 SGHDT, CDR2 YYEEEE. V shed 4 bases and J shed 0 bases, with 16 bases lying between them. This CDR3 has 16 residues.